A selection of T cell receptor beta chains follows, all from one sample in a study of technical replicates of blood from several donors. Clones were read by immunoSEQ multiplex PCR, and TCRdb kept only the in-frame ones, dropping some. The table records 35,000 to 50,000 clones, around 96% of them present only once. The specimen was T cells isolated from PBMCs. These receptors were collected from a human donor in good health. CDR3s include the opening cysteine and the closing phenylalanine or tryptophan. The D gene is left open where the match is weak. Size is stated for part of the rows, as once, few or many counts, or as a class when the clone is expanded.

V	D	size	J	CDR3	DNA
TRBV6-5	.	.	TRBJ2-2	CASSYDLEALTGELFF	TGTGCCAGCAGTTACGATCTGGAGGCCCTCACCGGGGAGCTGTTTTTT
TRBV9	.	.	TRBJ2-1	CASSVDTREQFF	TGTGCCAGCAGCGTCGACACCCGTGAGCAGTTCTTC
TRBV19	.	.	TRBJ2-2	CASSTDRWMIGELFF	TGTGCCAGTAGTACCGACAGGTGGATGATCGGGGAGCTGTTTTTT
TRBV9	TRBD2	.	TRBJ2-7	CASSAGGGRIEQYF	TGTGCCAGCAGCGCCGGGGGGGGGCGAATCGAGCAGTACTTC
TRBV5-6	TRBD2	.	TRBJ2-7	CASTPGLAGALSYEQYF	TGTGCCAGCACGCCAGGACTAGCGGGAGCCCTCTCCTACGAGCAGTACTTC
TRBV10-3	.	.	TRBJ2-7	CAISDAYEQYF	TGTGCCATCAGTGACGCCTACGAGCAGTACTTC
TRBV7-9	.	.	TRBJ1-1	CASRTVNTEAFF	TGTGCCAGCAGGACAGTGAACACTGAAGCTTTCTTT
TRBV9	TRBD2	.	TRBJ2-1	CASSVGGALPREQFF	TGTGCCAGCAGTGTCGGGGGGGCCCTCCCGCGTGAGCAGTTCTTC
TRBV19	TRBD2	.	TRBJ2-1	CASSIRLAGGPNEQFF	TGTGCCAGTAGTATTCGACTAGCGGGAGGGCCAAATGAGCAGTTCTTC
TRBV6-4	.	.	TRBJ2-2	CASSEEVNTGELFF	TGTGCCAGCAGTGAAGAGGTGAACACCGGGGAGCTGTTTTTT
TRBV11-2	.	.	TRBJ2-5	CASSLEQGMRETQYF	TGTGCCAGCAGCTTAGAGCAGGGAATGAGAGAGACCCAGTACTTC
TRBV9	TRBD1	.	TRBJ1-2	CASSVWDSSYGYTF	TGTGCCAGCAGCGTCTGGGACAGCTCGTATGGCTACACCTTC
TRBV21-1	.	.	TRBJ1-4	CASSSGRVIEKLFF	TGTGCCAGCAGTTCAGGGAGGGTGATTGAAAAACTGTTTTTT
TRBV7-3	TRBD2	.	TRBJ2-3	CASSLSGDSDTQYF	TGTGCCAGCAGCTTGAGCGGGGATTCAGATACGCAGTATTTT
TRBV28	.	.	TRBJ1-3	CASSIEYSGNTIYF	TGTGCCAGCAGTATAGAGTACTCTGGAAACACCATATATTTT
TRBV25-1	TRBD2	.	TRBJ2-1	CASSEYGLAGAYNEQFF	TGTGCCAGCAGTGAATATGGGCTAGCGGGAGCCTACAATGAGCAGTTCTTC
TRBV2	.	.	TRBJ1-5	CASRRGGPSYQPQHF	TGTGCCAGCAGGAGGGGGGGACCTAGCTATCAGCCCCAGCATTTT
TRBV7-9	TRBD1	.	TRBJ1-1	CASSLGDSDTEAFF	TGTGCCAGCAGCTTAGGGGACAGCGACACTGAAGCTTTCTTT
TRBV25-1	.	.	TRBJ2-7	CASSESRRSYEQYF	TGTGCCAGCAGTGAATCCCGCAGGTCCTACGAGCAGTACTTC
TRBV6-5	.	once	TRBJ2-7	CASRGGPVFSYEQYF	TGTGCCAGCAGGGGAGGACCCGTATTCTCCTACGAGCAGTACTTC
TRBV4-2	TRBD1	.	TRBJ1-2	CASSQAQSGQGARLDGYTF	TGTGCCAGCAGCCAGGCCCAATCGGGACAGGGGGCACGATTGGATGGCTACACCTTC
TRBV4-3	TRBD2	.	TRBJ2-7	CASSRLRTSINHEQYF	TGCGCCAGCAGCCGACTCAGGACTAGCATTAACCACGAGCAGTACTTC
TRBV19	.	.	TRBJ1-1	CASSIEPGWRTEAFF	TGTGCCAGTAGTATAGAACCAGGGTGGCGCACTGAAGCTTTCTTT
TRBV19	.	.	TRBJ1-2	CASKLQGNYGYTF	TGTGCCAGCAAACTACAGGGAAACTATGGCTACACCTTC
TRBV19	TRBD2	.	TRBJ2-5	CASRRLARGAETQYF	TGTGCCAGTAGAAGACTAGCGCGAGGAGCGGAGACCCAGTACTTC
TRBV29-1	.	.	TRBJ2-1	CSVDLEKQFF	TGCAGCGTTGATTTAGAGAAGCAGTTCTTC
TRBV25-1	TRBD1	.	TRBJ1-5	CASSYGAGGGQPQHF	TGTGCCAGCAGCTATGGGGCAGGGGGCGGTCAGCCCCAGCATTTT
TRBV2	.	.	TRBJ2-3	CASFRGTDTQYF	TGTGCCTCATTTCGGGGCACAGATACGCAGTATTTT
TRBV5-5	.	.	TRBJ1-3	CASSRVLSGNTIYF	TGTGCCAGCTCCAGGGTATTATCTGGAAACACCATATATTTT
TRBV7-9	.	.	TRBJ1-4	CASSFGGEKLFF	TGTGCCAGCAGCTTCGGCGGGGAAAAACTGTTTTTT
TRBV19	.	.	TRBJ1-2	CASSVQGIKGYTF	TGTGCCAGTAGTGTACAGGGTATCAAGGGCTACACCTTC
TRBV29-1	TRBD1	.	TRBJ2-7	CSALDRSTYEQYF	TGCAGCGCTCTGGACAGGTCAACTTACGAGCAGTACTTC
TRBV28	.	.	TRBJ1-5	CASSLSVANQPQHF	TGTGCCAGCAGTTTATCCGTGGCAAATCAGCCCCAGCATTTT
TRBV11-2	.	.	TRBJ1-2	CASSLGPGTNYGYTF	TGTGCCAGCAGCTTAGGCCCGGGGACTAACTATGGCTACACCTTC
TRBV6-1	.	.	TRBJ1-5	CATERRGGQPQHF	TGTGCCACCGAGCGGAGGGGCGGTCAGCCCCAGCATTTT
TRBV2	.	.	TRBJ1-1	CASQGGTTEAFF	TGTGCCAGCCAAGGCGGGACCACTGAAGCTTTCTTT
TRBV11-3	.	.	TRBJ2-7	CASSPPGRANEQYF	TGTGCCAGCAGCCCCCCCGGCAGGGCAAACGAGCAGTACTTC
TRBV13	.	.	TRBJ2-2	CASSHPGSSPTWELFF	TGTGCCAGCAGCCATCCAGGGTCGAGTCCTACCTGGGAGCTGTTTTTT